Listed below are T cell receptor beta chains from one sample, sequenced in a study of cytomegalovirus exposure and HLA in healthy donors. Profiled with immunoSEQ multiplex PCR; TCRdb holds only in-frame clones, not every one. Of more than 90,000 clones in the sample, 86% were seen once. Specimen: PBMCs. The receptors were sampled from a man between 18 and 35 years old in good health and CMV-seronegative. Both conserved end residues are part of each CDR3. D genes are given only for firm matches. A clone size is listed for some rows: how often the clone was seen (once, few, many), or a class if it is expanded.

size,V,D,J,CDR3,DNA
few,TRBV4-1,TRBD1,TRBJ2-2,CASSKGTGEGTGELFF,TGCGCCAGCAGCAAGGGGACAGGGGAGGGCACCGGGGAGCTGTTTTTT
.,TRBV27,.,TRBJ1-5,CASSYRAGDWVSGGANQPQHF,TGTGCCAGCAGTTATAGGGCAGGTGATTGGGTTAGTGGGGGGGCCAATCAGCCCCAGCATTTT
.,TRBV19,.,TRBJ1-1,CASSVPGGTNTEAFF,TGTGCCAGTAGTGTTCCAGGAGGCACGAACACTGAAGCTTTCTTT
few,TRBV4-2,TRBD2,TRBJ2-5,CASSRTSGRPEETQYF,TGTGCCAGCAGCCGGACTAGCGGGCGCCCAGAGGAAACCCAGTACTTC
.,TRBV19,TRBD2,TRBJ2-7,CASSQPSGGDSYEQYF,TGTGCCAGTAGTCAACCCTCGGGAGGGGACTCCTACGAGCAGTACTTC
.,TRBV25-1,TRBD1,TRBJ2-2,CASSEDRSNTGELFF,TGTGCCAGCAGTGAGGACAGGTCAAACACCGGGGAGCTGTTTTTT
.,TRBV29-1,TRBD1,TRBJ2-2,CSVLRTGGTGELFF,TGCAGCGTCCTCCGGACAGGGGGAACCGGGGAGCTGTTTTTT
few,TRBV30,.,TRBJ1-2,CAWSVLQNPYGYTF,TGTGCCTGGAGTGTACTACAAAACCCCTATGGCTACACCTTC
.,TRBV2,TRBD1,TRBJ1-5,CASSAGQTSNQPQHF,TGTGCCAGCAGCGCGGGACAGACTAGCAATCAGCCCCAGCATTTT
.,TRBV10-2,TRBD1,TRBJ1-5,CASRAPGQGSQPQHF,TGCGCCAGCAGAGCACCGGGACAGGGAAGCCAGCCCCAGCATTTT
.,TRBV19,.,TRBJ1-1,CASDPGVRGEAFF,TGTGCCAGTGACCCAGGGGTTCGGGGTGAAGCTTTCTTT
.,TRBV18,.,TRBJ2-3,CASSRQASTDTQYF,TGTGCCAGCTCGCGACAGGCTAGCACAGATACGCAGTATTTT
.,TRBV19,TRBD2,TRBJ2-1,CASSMIPGTSVRNYNNEQFF,TGTGCCAGTAGCATGATACCCGGGACTAGCGTAAGAAATTATAACAATGAGCAGTTCTTC
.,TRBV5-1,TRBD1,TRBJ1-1,CASSSEGQGYTEAFF,TGCGCCAGCAGCTCAGAGGGACAGGGGTACACTGAAGCTTTCTTT
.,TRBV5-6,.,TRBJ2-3,CASSPTGLSVADTQYF,TGTGCCAGCAGCCCAACAGGGTTAAGCGTCGCAGATACGCAGTATTTT
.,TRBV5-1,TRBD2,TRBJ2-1,CASSMTGTTNEGEQFF,TGCGCCAGCTCAATGACCGGGACTACGAATGAGGGTGAGCAGTTCTTC
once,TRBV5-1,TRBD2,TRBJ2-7,CASSPNLAGPTTYEQYF,TGCGCCAGCAGCCCGAACCTAGCGGGGCCGACAACCTACGAGCAGTACTTC
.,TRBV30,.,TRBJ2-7,CAWSRGQLNYEQYF,TGTGCCTGGAGTAGAGGTCAGCTAAACTACGAGCAGTACTTC
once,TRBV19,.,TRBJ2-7,CASSPVGRYEQYF,TGTGCCAGTAGTCCCGTTGGGAGGTACGAGCAGTACTTC
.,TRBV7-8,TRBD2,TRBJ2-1,CASSLGRGGYEQFF,TGTGCCAGCAGCTTAGGGCGGGGGGGCTATGAGCAGTTCTTC
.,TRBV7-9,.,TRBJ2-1,CASNLPGLIFEQFF,TGTGCCAGCAACCTACCGGGACTTATTTTTGAGCAGTTCTTC
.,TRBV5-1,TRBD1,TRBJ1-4,CASSLETGENEKLFF,TGCGCCAGCAGCTTGGAGACAGGGGAGAATGAAAAACTGTTTTTT
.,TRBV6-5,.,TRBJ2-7,CASSPYVGSYEQYF,TGTGCCAGCAGTCCTTACGTCGGGTCGTACGAGCAGTACTTC
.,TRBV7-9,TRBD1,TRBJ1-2,CASSFGTDGYTF,TGTGCCAGCAGCTTTGGGACAGACGGCTACACCTTC
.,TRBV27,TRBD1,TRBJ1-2,CASTGPGQGEVPNYGYTF,TGTGCCAGCACTGGGCCGGGACAGGGAGAAGTTCCTAACTATGGCTACACCTTC
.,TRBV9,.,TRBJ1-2,CASSVGPAGDNYGYTF,TGTGCCAGCAGCGTAGGGCCGGCGGGGGATAACTATGGCTACACCTTC
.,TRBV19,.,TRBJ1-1,CASSIEREAFF,TGTGCCAGTAGTATAGAGAGGGAAGCTTTCTTT
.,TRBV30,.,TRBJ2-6,CAWTAGTGANVLTF,TGTGCCTGGACCGCCGGGACAGGGGCCAACGTCCTGACTTTC
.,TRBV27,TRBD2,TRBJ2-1,CASSSAGYGEGPLNEQFF,TGTGCCAGCAGTTCCGCGGGGTACGGGGAGGGCCCGTTGAATGAGCAGTTCTTC
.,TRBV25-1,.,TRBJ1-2,CASSELTGSAYGYTF,TGTGCCAGCAGTGAATTAACAGGGTCGGCCTATGGCTACACCTTC
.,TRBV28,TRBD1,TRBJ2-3,CATRGDRVRDTQYF,TGTGCCACCCGAGGCGACAGGGTAAGGGATACGCAGTATTTT
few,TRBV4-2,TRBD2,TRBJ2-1,CASSQTSGSSNEQFF,TGTGCCAGCAGCCAGACTAGCGGGAGCTCCAATGAGCAGTTCTTC
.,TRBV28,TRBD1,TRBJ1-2,CASSFLPQGASGYTF,TGTGCCAGCAGTTTTTTACCGCAGGGGGCCTCTGGCTACACCTTC
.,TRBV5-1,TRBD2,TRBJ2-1,CASSLAGAGGPSYNEQFF,TGCGCCAGCAGCTTGGCGGGAGCGGGGGGGCCTTCGTACAATGAGCAGTTCTTC